Listed below are T cell receptor beta chains from one sample, sequenced in a study of blood T cell repertoires in COVID-19. This table comes from immunoSEQ multiplex PCR, and its TCRdb copy is limited to in-frame clones, with some not included. The sample gives 200,000 to 300,000 clones, approximately 90% of which show up once; roughly 3.1% is in the top ten. Specimen: peripheral blood. Source of these receptors: a man aged 18-30 years with active or convalescent COVID-19. The conserved cysteine and the conserved F or W are not part of the CDR3 here. The order of the fields is V gene, clone size, J gene, CDR3 protein. Rows may omit the clone size; those that give it use once, few, many or a size class.

>TRBV7-2|.|TRBJ2-1
ASSLKAGGLSSSYNEQF
>TRBV6-2/TRBV6-3|.|TRBJ2-7
ASSMGAEQY
>TRBV29-1|few|TRBJ2-5
SRAPDRDNQY
>TRBV25-1|.|TRBJ1-6
ASSVGTDNSPLH
>TRBV10-2|.|TRBJ1-1
ASSEVQRGTEAF
>TRBV5-1|.|TRBJ2-5
ASSFDGQGERETQY
>TRBV7-7|.|TRBJ2-1
ASSPSGGARNNEQF
>TRBV18|.|TRBJ2-2
ASSPIADDTGELF
>TRBV5-4|.|TRBJ1-1
ASSVDFNTEAF
>TRBV28|.|TRBJ2-1
ASSPVAASYNEQF
>TRBV7-3|.|TRBJ2-1
ASSPGELGNEQF
>TRBV5-4|.|TRBJ1-1
ASSLDRGRGNTEAF
>TRBV4-2|.|TRBJ1-2
ASSQDPIGTGNDYGYT
>TRBV27|once|TRBJ2-1
ASSLFQLAGGNEQF
>TRBV18|.|TRBJ1-2
ASSPRPKVTGDEGYGYT
>TRBV27|once|TRBJ2-1
ASTASGSSGSEQF
>TRBV9|.|TRBJ2-7
ASSPGFSYEQY
>TRBV28|.|TRBJ2-2
ASSQPTTYTGELF
>TRBV15|few|TRBJ2-7
ATSSGQGATYEQY
>TRBV9|.|TRBJ2-1
ASSPGGMYNEQF
>TRBV6-2/TRBV6-3|.|TRBJ2-4
ASSYGTSGNIQY
>TRBV3-1/TRBV3-2|.|TRBJ1-4
ASSVTAGNNEKLF
>TRBV5-1|.|TRBJ1-1
ASSLGGELMNTEAF
>TRBV5-1|.|TRBJ1-2
ASSPTQVNYGYT
>TRBV29-1|.|TRBJ2-7
SVDPGSGGEQY
>TRBV28|.|TRBJ1-1
ASRGPRDLAEAF
>TRBV9|.|TRBJ1-6
ASSAFNSPLH
>TRBV7-9|.|TRBJ1-2
ASTLFGTRSIYGYT
>TRBV5-1|.|TRBJ1-1
ASSKIRDRGRVLGTEAF
>TRBV18|once|TRBJ1-1
ASSPPSAWSEAF
>TRBV6-2/TRBV6-3|.|TRBJ2-1
ASSYRIGQEHNEQF
>TRBV4-3|few|TRBJ1-2
ASSQDLSRGELGYT
>TRBV5-1|.|TRBJ1-1
ASSLRTGGTSTEAF
>TRBV6-2/TRBV6-3|.|TRBJ2-1
ASSLTGPSYNEQF
>TRBV9|.|TRBJ2-1
ASSVGQGVHEQF
>TRBV7-2|.|TRBJ1-2
ASSLFAAGLLTNYGYT
>TRBV6-5|.|TRBJ2-2
ASSSRVTGELF
>TRBV19|.|TRBJ1-2
ASSLTGLYGYT
>TRBV4-3|.|TRBJ1-4
ASSQTGSTNEKLF
>TRBV6-2/TRBV6-3|.|TRBJ2-4
ASSLGGENIQY
>TRBV7-8|.|TRBJ1-1
ASSLMTEGSSGTEAF
>TRBV4-1|.|TRBJ2-1
ASSPMTSGSYNEQF
>TRBV7-2|.|TRBJ1-5
ASSLEVAGSNQPQH
>TRBV7-9|few|TRBJ2-3
ASTTIGSDTQY
>TRBV18|.|TRBJ1-1
ASSPSRDSTEAF
>TRBV7-9|.|TRBJ2-5
ASSLDSSDQETQY
>TRBV9|.|TRBJ1-2
ASSTGGAGGYT
>TRBV27|.|TRBJ2-1
ASSLRLAGGNNEQF
>TRBV11-3|.|TRBJ2-7
ASSLFNLTGSVYEQY
>TRBV5-1|.|TRBJ2-5
ASSYESRRETQY
>TRBV5-6|.|TRBJ1-1
ASSVRTGRNTEAF
>TRBV20-1|once|TRBJ1-6
SASVGAKNSPLH
>TRBV11-2|.|TRBJ1-6
ASRQPGGRRNSPLH
>TRBV30|.|TRBJ2-1
AWSVPRLHHNEQF